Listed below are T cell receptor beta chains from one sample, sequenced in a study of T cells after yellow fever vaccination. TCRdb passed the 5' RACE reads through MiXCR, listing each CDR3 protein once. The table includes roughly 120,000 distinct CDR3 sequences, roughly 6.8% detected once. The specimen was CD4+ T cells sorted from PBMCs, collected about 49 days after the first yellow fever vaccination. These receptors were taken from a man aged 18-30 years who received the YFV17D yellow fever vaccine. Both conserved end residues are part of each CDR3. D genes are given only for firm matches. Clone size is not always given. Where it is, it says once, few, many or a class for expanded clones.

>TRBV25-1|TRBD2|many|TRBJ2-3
TGTGCCAGCATGATCGGGGGGGCCGAAGATACGCAGTATTTT
CASMIGGAEDTQYF
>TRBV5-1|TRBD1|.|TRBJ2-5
TGCGCCAGCAGGCCCAGGGGGCAGACCCAAGAGACCCAGTACTTC
CASRPRGQTQETQYF
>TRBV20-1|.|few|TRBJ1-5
TGCAGTGCTAAAGGTCCAGGGGACTCTGGCAATCAGCCCCAGCATTTT
CSAKGPGDSGNQPQHF
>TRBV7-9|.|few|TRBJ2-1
TGTGCCAGCAGCTATTCGGGGGACAATGAGCAGTTCTTC
CASSYSGDNEQFF
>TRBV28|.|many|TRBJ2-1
TGTGCCAGCAGTTCCTCCGGGACCAGGCGCTCCTACAATGAGCAGTTCTTC
CASSSSGTRRSYNEQFF
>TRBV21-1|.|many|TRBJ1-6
TGTGCCAGCAAAGGGACAGCGGCTTCACCCCTCCACTTT
CASKGTAASPLHF
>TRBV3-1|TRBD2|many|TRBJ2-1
TGTGCCAGCAGTTTTAGCGGGGGGGTTATGAATGAGCAGTTCTTC
CASSFSGGVMNEQFF
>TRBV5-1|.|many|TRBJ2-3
TGCGCCAGCAGCATTGCTAGCACAGATACGCAGTATTTT
CASSIASTDTQYF
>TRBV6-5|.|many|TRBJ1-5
TGTGCCAGCAGTTACCCCAATAAAGGGGGGTCTAGCAATCAGCCCCAGCATTTT
CASSYPNKGGSSNQPQHF
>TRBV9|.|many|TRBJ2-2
TGTGCCAGCAGCGTAGGTGGAGGCATGACCGGGGAGCTGTTTTTT
CASSVGGGMTGELFF
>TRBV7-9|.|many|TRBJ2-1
TGTGCCAGCAGCGGAGTCCGACTAGTAGGGTCCTACAATGAGCAGTTCTTC
CASSGVRLVGSYNEQFF
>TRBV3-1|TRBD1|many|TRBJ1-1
TGTGCCAGCAGCCCGCAGAGCCTCAGGGGGCAGGGGACTGAAGCTTTCTTT
CASSPQSLRGQGTEAFF
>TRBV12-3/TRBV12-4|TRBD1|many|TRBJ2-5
TGTGCCAGCAGTTTTAGGGGGCTGATTGAGACCCAGTACTTC
CASSFRGLIETQYF
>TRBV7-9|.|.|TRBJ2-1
TGTGCCAGCAGCCAATACCCCAACAGGGAAGAGCAGTTCTTC
CASSQYPNREEQFF
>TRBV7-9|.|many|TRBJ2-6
TGTGCCAGCAGATTAACAGGGAGATCTGGGGCCAACGTCCTGACTTTC
CASRLTGRSGANVLTF
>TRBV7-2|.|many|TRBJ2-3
TGTGCCAGCAGCTTAGTGGCGACGCGCACAGATACGCAGTATTTT
CASSLVATRTDTQYF
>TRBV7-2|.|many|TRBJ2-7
TGTGCCAGCACCACGGGGTTGTCCTACGAGCAGTACTTC
CASTTGLSYEQYF
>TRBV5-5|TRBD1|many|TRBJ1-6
TGTGCCAGCAGTTCTCCAGGGGGTTGGGCACCCCTCCACTTT
CASSSPGGWAPLHF
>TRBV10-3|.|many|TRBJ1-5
TGTGCCATCAGTGGAGATATTAACAATCAGCCCCAGCATTTT
CAISGDINNQPQHF
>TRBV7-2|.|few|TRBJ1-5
TGTGCCAGCAGCTTAGCAACAGGGTCGTTCTCGGCCCAGCATTTT
CASSLATGSFSAQHF
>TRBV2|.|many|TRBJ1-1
TGTGCCTGCACCTTAAATGGGGAGACTGAAGCTTTCTTT
CACTLNGETEAFF
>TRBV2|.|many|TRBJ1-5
TGTGCCAGCAGTGTTGGAGGGCGGAGACAGCCCCAGCATTTT
CASSVGGRRQPQHF
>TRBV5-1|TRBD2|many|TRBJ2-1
TGCGCCAGCAGCTTGGTTCCTAGCGGGGGGACACTCGGCAATGAGCAGTTCTTC
CASSLVPSGGTLGNEQFF
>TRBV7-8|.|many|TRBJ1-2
TGTGCCAGCAGCTTAGGTCCCAGGGGCAAAGGTTATGGCTACACCTTC
CASSLGPRGKGYGYTF
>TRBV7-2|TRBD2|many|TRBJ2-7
TGTGCCAGCAGCTTAGGCCTCGGGGGGGGCTACGAGCAGTACTTC
CASSLGLGGGYEQYF
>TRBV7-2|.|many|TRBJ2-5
TGTGCCAGCAGCTTATTCGAGGTTGGAGAGACCCAGTACTTC
CASSLFEVGETQYF
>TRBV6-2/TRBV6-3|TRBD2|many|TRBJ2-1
TGTGCCAGCAGCCGACGCGGGGGGAATGAGCAGTTCTTC
CASSRRGGNEQFF
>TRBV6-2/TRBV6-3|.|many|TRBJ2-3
TGTGCCAGCACTCCGGGGGGCGCAAGGGGCTTCACAGATACGCAGTATTTT
CASTPGGARGFTDTQYF
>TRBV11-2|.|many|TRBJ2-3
TGTGCCAGCAGCTGGGGGCTTGGAGATACGCAGTATTTT
CASSWGLGDTQYF
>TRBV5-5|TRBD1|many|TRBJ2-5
TGTGCCAGCAGCTCCCTCCGGGGACAGCTCCAAGAGACCCAGTACTTC
CASSSLRGQLQETQYF
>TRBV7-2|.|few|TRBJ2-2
TGTGCCAGCAGCGAGAGAAACACCGGGGAGCTGTTTTTT
CASSERNTGELFF
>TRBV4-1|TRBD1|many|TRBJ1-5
TGCGCCAGCAGCCAACGCACCGGGACAGGGGGAGGTCAGCCCCAGCATTTT
CASSQRTGTGGGQPQHF
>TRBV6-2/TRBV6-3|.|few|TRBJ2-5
TGTGCCAGCAGTTACTCGACTAAGATGGAGACCCAGTACTTC
CASSYSTKMETQYF
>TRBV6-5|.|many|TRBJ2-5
TGTGCCAGCAGTTACCAACAGGGGAGGGAGACCCAGTACTTC
CASSYQQGRETQYF
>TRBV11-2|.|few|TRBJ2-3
TGTGCCAGCAGCAACCTTTGGGGAAGCACAGATACGCAGTATTTT
CASSNLWGSTDTQYF
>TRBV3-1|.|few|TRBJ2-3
TGTGCCAGCAGCCGCACGGGGGCCCTCGGAGATACGCAGTATTTT
CASSRTGALGDTQYF
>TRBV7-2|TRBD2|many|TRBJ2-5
TGTGCCAGCAGCTTAAGGCGGGGGGCCGCGGCTCGCGAGACCCAGTACTTC
CASSLRRGAAARETQYF
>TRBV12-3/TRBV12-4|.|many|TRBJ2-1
TGTGCCAGCAGTTTATTTGGCAGGGGTGAGCAGTTCTTC
CASSLFGRGEQFF
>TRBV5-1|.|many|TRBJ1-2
TGCGCCAGCAGCTTGATCGGGGAAGATGGCTACACCTTC
CASSLIGEDGYTF
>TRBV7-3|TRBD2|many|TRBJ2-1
TGTGCCAGCAGCTTGGGCAGCGGGGGAGAGCAGTTCTTC
CASSLGSGGEQFF
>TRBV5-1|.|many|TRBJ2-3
TGCGCCAGTTCCCAACGGGGTCCCACAGATACGCAGTATTTT
CASSQRGPTDTQYF
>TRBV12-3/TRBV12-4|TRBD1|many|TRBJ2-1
TGTGCCAGCAGCTACGTTCCGGGACAGGGGAACAATGAGCAGTTCTTC
CASSYVPGQGNNEQFF
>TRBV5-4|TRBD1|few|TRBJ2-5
TGTGCCAGCAGCTTGGGTGGACAGGGCCCTCCAATGGACCAGTACTTC
CASSLGGQGPPMDQYF
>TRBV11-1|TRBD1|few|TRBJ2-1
TGTGCCAGCAGCCCTGGACAGGGTAAGGGGGCCAATGAGCAGTTCTTC
CASSPGQGKGANEQFF
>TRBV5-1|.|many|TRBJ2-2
TGCGCCACCGGCAAGGGTGCCCTGAACACCGGGGAGCTGTTTTTT
CATGKGALNTGELFF
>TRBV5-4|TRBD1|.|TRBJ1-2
TGTGCCACCGGGACAGCTAACTATGGCTACACCTTC
CATGTANYGYTF
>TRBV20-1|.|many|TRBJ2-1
TGCAGTGCTAGAGACCGTAATCCCTACAATGAGCAGTTCTTC
CSARDRNPYNEQFF
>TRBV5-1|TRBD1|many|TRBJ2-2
TGCGCCAGCAGCTCCGGGACAGGGGGAGGCGGGGAGCTGTTTTTT
CASSSGTGGGGELFF
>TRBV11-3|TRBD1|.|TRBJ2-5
TGTGCCAGCAGCTCGGCACCAGGACAGGAGAAGACCCAGTACTTC
CASSSAPGQEKTQYF
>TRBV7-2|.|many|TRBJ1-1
TGTGCCAGCAGCTTAGCGCTTGGGGGGACTGAAGCTTTCTTT
CASSLALGGTEAFF
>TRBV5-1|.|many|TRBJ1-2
TGCGCCAGCAGCATTGTTCAGGGCTATGGCTACACCTTC
CASSIVQGYGYTF